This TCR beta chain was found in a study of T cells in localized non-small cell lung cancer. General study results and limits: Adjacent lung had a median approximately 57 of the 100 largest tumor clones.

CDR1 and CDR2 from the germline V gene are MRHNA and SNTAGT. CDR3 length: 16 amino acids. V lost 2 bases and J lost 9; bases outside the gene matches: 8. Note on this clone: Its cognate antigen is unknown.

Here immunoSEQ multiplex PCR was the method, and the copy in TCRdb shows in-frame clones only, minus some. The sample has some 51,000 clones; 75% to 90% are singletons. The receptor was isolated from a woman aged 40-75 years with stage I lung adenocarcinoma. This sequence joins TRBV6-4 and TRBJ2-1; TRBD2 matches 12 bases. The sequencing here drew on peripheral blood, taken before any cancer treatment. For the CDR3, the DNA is TGTGCCAGCAGTGACGGGCTAGCGGGGGGGCCTGGTGAGCAGTTCTTC. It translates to CASSDGLAGGPGEQFF.